These 10 T cell receptor beta chains originate from one sample sequenced in a study of shared clonotypes between healthy human individuals. Libraries were prepared by immunoSEQ multiplex PCR; TCRdb keeps only in-frame clonotypes and omits some of them. The sample lists about 640,000 clones, around 72% occurring once. Sequencing was performed on memory CD4+ T cells sorted from blood. Subset indicated: CD45RA-negative fraction. The source is a woman in her thirties in good health.

This clone was counted a few times. The chain uses TRBV6-5 and TRBJ1-1; 7 bases line up with TRBD1. The germline V gene has CDR1 MNHEY and CDR2 SVGAGI. This CDR3 is built from 15 residues. The J segment lost 2 bases and the V segment lost 6 bases, leaving 9 bases of the junction unmatched. CDR3 region: CASSTTGTANTEAFF. In DNA, the CDR3 is TGTGCCAGCAGCACAACCGGGACAGCTAACACTGAAGCTTTCTTT.

The chain employs TRBV28 and TRBJ1-5; D is possibly TRBD1 (6 bases). The germline V and J ends were trimmed by 6 bases and 0 bases, with 12 bases remaining between them. CDR1 is MDHEN and CDR2 is SYDVKM in the germline V gene. This CDR3 has 15 amino acids. Here the CDR3 DNA reads TGTGCCAGCAGATCCCAACAGGGTAGCAATCAGCCCCAGCATTTT. Its translation is CASRSQQGSNQPQHF.

This clone was observed a few times. The chain is built from TRBV6-5 and TRBJ2-7; 7 bases line up with TRBD1. Germline loops: CDR1 MNHEY, CDR2 SVGAGI. CDR3 size: 14 residues. After removal of 6 bases from V and 2 bases from J, the junction contained 7 bases not matched to a gene. The CDR3 sequence: CASSRAQGAYEQYF. CDR3 in DNA: TGTGCCAGCAGCCGCGCGCAGGGGGCCTACGAGCAGTACTTC.

The chain joins TRBV6-4 to TRBJ2-4; TRBD2 aligns across 7 bases. V shed 2 bases and J 12 bases; nucleotides not matched to a gene: 7. This CDR3 has 13 residues. The V gene's germline CDR1 is MRHNA and CDR2 SNTAGT. The CDR3 DNA reads TGTGCCAGCAGTGACGAAGGCGGGAGTAATCAGTACTTC. Its translation is CASSDEGGSNQYF.

The count of this clone is one. The chain's CDR3 is CASSLVGTNTGELFF. CDR3 nucleotide sequence: TGTGCCAGCAGCTTAGTAGGGACTAACACCGGGGAGCTGTTTTTT. The chain combines TRBV5-4 with TRBJ2-2; maybe TRBD2 (6 bases). Trimming removed 2 bases from V and 2 bases from J, with 10 bases in between. The CDR3 is 15 residues long. CDR1 SGHNT and CDR2 YYREEE come from the germline V gene (reference sequence). The full variable domain, completed using reference TRBV5-4 and TRBJ2-2, is ETGVTQSPTHLIKTRGQQVTLRCSSQSGHNTVSWYQQALGQGPQFIFQYYREEENGRGNFPPRFSGLQFPNYSSELNVNALELDDSALYLCASSLVGTNTGELFFGEGSRLTVL.

The chain uses TRBV7-9 and TRBJ2-2; no firm D call. The V gene's germline CDR1 is SEHNR and CDR2 FQNEAQ (reference sequence). Trimming took 0 bases from V and 6 from J, leaving 14 bases between them. The CDR3 sequence is 16 residues long. The CDR3, as DNA: TGTGCCAGCAGCTTAGCTAGGCACGCTCCATCCGGGGAGCTGTTTTTT. Protein: CASSLARHAPSGELFF.

On this clone: The junction does not match germline at one end; this may be a read error. J is TRBJ1-5 and V is TRBV4-1; D unresolved. The CDR3 has 15 amino acids. Germline CDR1 is MGHRA and CDR2 is YSYEKL. The CDR3 region has the DNA TGCGCCAGCAGCCAACCATCCACAGCCAATGAGCCCCAGCATTTT. It codes for CASSQPSTANEPQHF.

The V gene is TRBV13, the J gene TRBJ2-7; D may correspond to TRBD1 or TRBD2 (6 bases each). Germline V lookup: CDR1 PRHDT, CDR2 FYEKMQ (reference sequence). The CDR3 has 14 amino acids. Trimming removed 6 bases from V and 2 bases from J, with 14 bases in between. As DNA, the CDR3 is TGTGCCAGCAGGGGGGGCAGAGGAACCTACGAGCAGTACTTC. Translated: CASRGGRGTYEQYF.

V usage is TRBV11-1 and J usage is TRBJ2-3; a possible D gene is TRBD1 (5 bases). From germline, CDR1 is SGHAT and CDR2 FQDESV (reference sequence). The CDR3 has 15 amino acids. V shed 5 bases and J shed 4 bases, with 16 bases lying between them. The CDR3 nucleotides are TGTGCCAGCAGCGACGTTAGGGGTCCGTCAGATACGCAGTATTTT. This translates into CASSDVRGPSDTQYF.

This sequence joins TRBV7-9 and TRBJ1-5; unclear D gene. Trimming took 1 base from V and 5 from J, leaving 9 bases between them. CDR1 SEHNR and CDR2 FQNEAQ come from the germline V gene (reference sequence). CDR3 length: 14 amino acids. As DNA, the CDR3 is TGTGCCAGCAGCTTAGGAGGGTTTGATCAGCCCCAGCATTTT. Protein sequence: CASSLGGFDQPQHF.